The source of this T cell receptor beta chain is a study of blood T cells in healthy people across ages. With a J-beta primer mix and a sample-barcoded 5' primer, a second PCR ran roughly 6 to 11 cycles. TCRdb used MiXCR to reprocess the 5' RACE reads, holding one entry per CDR3 protein. Of about 780,000 distinct CDR3 sequences detected, under 80% appear once; the ten largest clones hold 25% to 35%. CDR3 length: 15 amino acids. The ends were cut back, 2 bases at V and 1 base at J, with 9 bases in the middle. Germline CDR1 is MNHEY and CDR2 is SVGEGT. Sequencing was done on a sample of blood. V usage is TRBV6-2 or TRBV6-3 and J usage is TRBJ2-1; a weak D match, TRBD2 (5 bases). The clonotype comes from a young man in good health. The CDR3 sequence: CASSYGAVSYNEQFF. The CDR3 bases are TGTGCCAGCAGTTACGGAGCGGTTTCCTACAATGAGCAGTTCTTC.